This is a list of T cell receptor beta chains from one sample in a study of tumor-infiltrating lymphocytes in oesophageal squamous cell carcinoma. TCRdb passed the PCR reads through MiXCR, listing each CDR3 protein once. There are roughly 16,000 distinct CDR3 sequences in the sample; approximately 45% occur only once, and around 31% lies in the top ten. What was sequenced was normal esophageal tissue next to the tumor. The source of these receptors is a female donor with esophageal squamous cell carcinoma. Each CDR3 is given with its conserved first and last residue. D genes are given only for firm matches. Only some rows state a clone size, as once, few, many or a class for expanded clones.

v_gene	d_gene	j_gene	abundance	CDR3aa	CDR3nt
TRBV6-5	-	TRBJ2-4	-	CASSEASHGTKNIQYF	TGTGCCAGCAGTGAAGCCTCCCACGGCACCAAAAACATTCAGTACTTC
TRBV6-7	TRBD2	TRBJ2-1	-	CASSYKAGATSYNEQFF	TGTGCCAGCAGTTACAAAGCGGGGGCCACCTCCTACAATGAGCAGTTCTTC
TRBV7-2	TRBD2	TRBJ2-5	few	CASSSRLAGGHETQYF	TGTGCCAGCAGCTCTCGACTAGCGGGAGGTCACGAGACCCAGTACTTC
TRBV7-4	-	TRBJ1-3	-	CASRHNDGISGNTIYF	TGTGCCAGCAGGCACAACGACGGGATCTCTGGAAACACCATATATTTT
TRBV12-3/TRBV12-4	-	TRBJ2-5	many	CASSLLGGETQYF	TGTGCCAGCAGTTTACTCGGGGGAGAGACCCAGTACTTC
TRBV28	TRBD1	TRBJ1-4	-	CASTRSGGSDEKLFF	TGTGCCAGCACCCGGTCAGGGGGGAGTGACGAAAAACTGTTTTTT
TRBV10-3	-	TRBJ2-1	-	CAISDYDEQFF	TGTGCCATCAGTGACTATGATGAGCAGTTCTTC
TRBV7-2	-	TRBJ2-1	-	CASSLSSGTGLREQFF	TGTGCCAGCAGCTTAAGTTCCGGGACGGGGCTACGGGAGCAGTTCTTC
TRBV27	-	TRBJ2-5	-	CASSDRSTATPYF	TGTGCCAGCAGTGACCGGTCGACAGCAACTCCGTACTTC
TRBV19	-	TRBJ2-7	many	CASRDLRTAYYEQYF	TGTGCCAGTAGAGACCTAAGGACGGCCTACTACGAGCAGTACTTC
TRBV7-3	TRBD2	TRBJ2-1	few	CASSLLPPGLAGGRGYNEQFF	TGTGCCAGCAGCTTACTACCCCCGGGACTAGCGGGGGGGAGGGGATACAATGAGCAGTTCTTC
TRBV10-2	TRBD2	TRBJ2-7	-	CASSQTGTSGRILFEQYF	TGCGCCAGCAGTCAAACCGGGACTAGCGGGAGAATCTTATTCGAGCAGTACTTC
TRBV6-1	-	TRBJ2-4	-	CASSRGPPGNIQYF	TGTGCCAGCAGTCGGGGACCTCCGGGGAACATTCAGTACTTC
TRBV6-5	TRBD1	TRBJ1-1	-	CASSSPSTGDTEAFF	TGTGCCAGCAGCTCACCTTCAACAGGGGACACTGAAGCTTTCTTT
TRBV7-2	TRBD1	TRBJ2-1	-	CASSQLGQGYEQFF	TGTGCCAGCAGCCAACTCGGACAGGGCTACGAGCAGTTCTTC
TRBV6-6	-	TRBJ2-7	-	CASRASYEQYF	TGTGCCAGCAGGGCATCCTACGAGCAGTACTTC
TRBV7-4	TRBD1	TRBJ1-2	-	CASSWSGGRSNYGYTF	TGTGCCAGCAGCTGGTCAGGGGGAAGGTCTAACTATGGCTACACCTTC
TRBV6-1	TRBD2	TRBJ2-1	medium-sized	CASSKLAGVSEQFF	TGTGCCAGCAGTAAACTAGCGGGAGTCAGTGAGCAGTTCTTC
TRBV24-1	TRBD2	TRBJ2-7	-	CATSDTKAGIYEQYF	TGTGCCACCAGTGATACCAAAGCGGGAATCTACGAGCAGTACTTC
TRBV12-3/TRBV12-4	-	TRBJ2-5	many	CASSQRSGKGGEQYF	TGTGCCAGCAGCCAAAGATCGGGGAAGGGAGGTGAGCAGTACTTC